This T cell receptor beta chain comes out of a study of cytomegalovirus exposure and HLA in healthy donors (dated by TCRdb to 2015 to 2018). Regarding the complete study: A later analysis indicated that the 120 validation repertoires were generated on the platform also employed for the 720 or so repertoires of the first cohort. The study aimed to test whether cataloging public T cell receptors could reveal signatures of past pathogen exposure. A separate validation cohort of more than 100 different subjects was used in addition to the roughly 640-subject first cohort. The study combined high-throughput TCR immunosequencing, statistical association of individual TCRs with disease status, and machine learning to predict cytomegalovirus infection status.

Separate from the roughly 700-subject first cohort, the validation cohort of 90 to 150 subjects was the group to which the donors belonged. For this clone: The target of this receptor is not known. Base qualities are not recorded, but no much larger clone differs from it by a single base.

Receptors were amplified or captured by the immunoSEQ multiplex PCR assay. Under the source paper's analysis protocol: A statistical classification framework was built to diagnose cytomegalovirus status from the catalog of TCR beta chain sequences. What TCRdb holds here is the immuneACCESS table cut down to in-frame rearrangements. Part of the clones is not present; checked against another copy, under half of the missing clones reflect an unresolved V gene, and the others are unexplained. From that table come the V and J calls and clone size; the DNA was used to work out D and trimming. The sample contains about 140,000 clones, 70% to 90% of them found a single time. Roughly 3% of the sample is in the top ten clones. Overall study outcomes, separate from this receptor: Most TCR sequences were observed very rarely across donors, whereas some public TCRs were present in many individuals. The classifier was reported to diagnose cytomegalovirus status with high specificity and sensitivity in both the original cohort and the validation cohort. A later analysis lacked HLA typing for the validation cohort, so it scored co-occurrence in that cohort across all 120 repertoires. A total of 150 or so TCR beta chains were listed by the study as associated with cytomegalovirus. A few of the identified cytomegalovirus-associated TCR beta chains were confirmed in vitro to be specific for cytomegalovirus antigens. Of the cluster scores, about 94% were above 0 in a later analysis, which found that TCRs clustered in the first cohort also tended to co-occur in the roughly 130 validation repertoires. It was suggested by the authors that the approach could potentially be generalized to other disease states and immunological phenotypes.

Sequencing used PBMCs. The clonotype originates from a man between 18 and 35 years old in good health and CMV-seronegative.

The CDR3 sequence is CASSLGGLAYGEQFF. The DNA sequence follows: TGCGCCAGCAGCTTGGGGGGACTAGCGTACGGTGAGCAGTTCTTC. The chain joins TRBV5-1 to TRBJ2-1, and 10 junction bases match TRBD2. V and J are trimmed by 0 bases and 9 bases, and the gene matches miss 6 bases of the junction. The CDR3, cysteine through phenylalanine, is 15 amino acids long. Only the CDR3 DNA is retained, 45 bases long and in frame from the first base. CDR1 and CDR2, looked up from the germline V gene, are SGHRS and YFSETQ. Supplemented by the reference TRBV5-1 and TRBJ2-1 proteins around the CDR3, the complete variable domain is KAGVTQTPRYLIKTRGQQVTLSCSPISGHRSVSWYQQTPGQGLQFLFEYFSETQRNKGNFPGRFSGRQFSNSRSEMNVSTLELGDSALYLCASSLGGLAYGEQFFGPGTRLTVL.